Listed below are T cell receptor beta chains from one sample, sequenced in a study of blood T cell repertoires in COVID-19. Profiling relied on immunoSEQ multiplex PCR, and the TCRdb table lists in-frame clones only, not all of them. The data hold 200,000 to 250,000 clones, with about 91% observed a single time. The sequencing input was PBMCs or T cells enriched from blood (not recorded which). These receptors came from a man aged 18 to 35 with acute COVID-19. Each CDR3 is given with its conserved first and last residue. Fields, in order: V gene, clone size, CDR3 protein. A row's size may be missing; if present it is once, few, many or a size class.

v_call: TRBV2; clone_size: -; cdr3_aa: CASSPDLQETQYF
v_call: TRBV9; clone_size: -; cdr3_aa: CASSADGGNTEAFF
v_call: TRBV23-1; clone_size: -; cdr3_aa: CASSQSIRESSYEQYF
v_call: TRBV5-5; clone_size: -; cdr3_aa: CASSSRGMTYEQYF
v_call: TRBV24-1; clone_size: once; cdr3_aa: CATSDLRGTARNEQFF
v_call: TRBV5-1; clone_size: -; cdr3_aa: CASSLDPRGGHAYEQYF
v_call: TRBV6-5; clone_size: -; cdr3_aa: CASRGQGEDYGYTF
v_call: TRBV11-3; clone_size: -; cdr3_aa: CASSLGNDRDNQPQHF
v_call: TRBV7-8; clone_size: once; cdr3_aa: CASSFSPASGNTDTQYF
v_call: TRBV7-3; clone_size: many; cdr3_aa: CASSSNRDEQFF
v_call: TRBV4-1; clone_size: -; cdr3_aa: CASSPRQITGELFF
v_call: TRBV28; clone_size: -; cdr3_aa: CASGAGGLNQPQHF
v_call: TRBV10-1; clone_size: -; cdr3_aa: CASSVTGTGGSEQYF
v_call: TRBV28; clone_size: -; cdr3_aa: CASSPPGDHYGYTF
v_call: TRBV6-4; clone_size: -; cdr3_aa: CASSERKAWGTSGNYNEQFF
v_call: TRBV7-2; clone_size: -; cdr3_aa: CASSLPTAGSAFF
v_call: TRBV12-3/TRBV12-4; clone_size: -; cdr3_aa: CASSFGREETQYF
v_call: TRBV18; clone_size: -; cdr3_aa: CASSPRLEETQYF
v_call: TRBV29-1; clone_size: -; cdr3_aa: CSVLSSSYNSPLHF
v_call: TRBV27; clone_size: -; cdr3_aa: CASSLSGLVIRSDTQYF
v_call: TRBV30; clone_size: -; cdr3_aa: CAWSVLNWGTGSRTEAFF
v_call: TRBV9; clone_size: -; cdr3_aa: CASSPPPGQTNTIYF
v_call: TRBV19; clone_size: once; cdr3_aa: CASRRQGVRNEQFF
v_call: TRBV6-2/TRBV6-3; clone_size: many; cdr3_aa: CASSYSIRKGESQSQQFF
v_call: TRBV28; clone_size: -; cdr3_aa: CASSLLGQTNTEAFF
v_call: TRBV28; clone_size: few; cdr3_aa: CASRTDLTYGYTF
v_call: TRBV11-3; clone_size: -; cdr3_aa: CASSNREGSIQYF
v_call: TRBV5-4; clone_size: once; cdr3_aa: CASSLSRETTF
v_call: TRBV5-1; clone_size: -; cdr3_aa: CASSPTGGEAGELFF
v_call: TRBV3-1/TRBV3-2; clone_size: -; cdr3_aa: CASSPRTSGGRSTGELFF
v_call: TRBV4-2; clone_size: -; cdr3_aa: CASSQDHGTGMGYTF
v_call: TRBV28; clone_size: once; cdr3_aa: CASNSGTSGLQWYF
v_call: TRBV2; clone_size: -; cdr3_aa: CASRDLNQPQHF
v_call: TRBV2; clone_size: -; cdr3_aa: CASTRTSGSSYEQYF
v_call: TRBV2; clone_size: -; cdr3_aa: CASSERETQYF
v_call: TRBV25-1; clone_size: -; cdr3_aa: CASTAKRVAGGYTDTQYF
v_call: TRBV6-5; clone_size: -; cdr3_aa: CASSYSEQGGQPQHF
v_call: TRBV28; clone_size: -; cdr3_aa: CASSLPGEGPVAAFF